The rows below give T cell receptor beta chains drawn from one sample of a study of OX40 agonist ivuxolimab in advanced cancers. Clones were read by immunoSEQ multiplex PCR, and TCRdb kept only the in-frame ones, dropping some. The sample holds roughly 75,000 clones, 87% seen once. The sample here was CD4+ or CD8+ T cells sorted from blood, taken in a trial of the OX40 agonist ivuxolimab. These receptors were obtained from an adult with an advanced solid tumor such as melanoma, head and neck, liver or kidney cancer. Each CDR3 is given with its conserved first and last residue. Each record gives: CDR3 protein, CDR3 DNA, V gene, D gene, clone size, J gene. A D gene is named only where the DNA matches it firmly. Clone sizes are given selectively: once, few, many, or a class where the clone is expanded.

CASSPWGVSNQPQHF,TGTGCCAGCAGCCCCTGGGGGGTCAGCAATCAGCCCCAGCATTTT,TRBV6-1,NA,once,TRBJ1-5
CASSQRGLNTGELFF,TGTGCCAGCAGCCAGCGCGGGTTAAACACCGGGGAGCTGTTTTTT,TRBV4-2,NA,NA,TRBJ2-2
CAISESKTGGSTGYTF,TGTGCCATCAGTGAGTCGAAAACAGGGGGTTCGACTGGCTACACCTTC,TRBV10-3,TRBD1,NA,TRBJ1-2
CARRTSGTSYEQYF,TGTGCCAGGCGAACTAGCGGGACTTCCTACGAGCAGTACTTC,TRBV2,TRBD2,NA,TRBJ2-7
CAISDYGPTDGYGEFEQYF,TGTGCCATCAGTGATTACGGGCCTACCGACGGTTATGGGGAGTTCGAGCAGTACTTC,TRBV10-3,NA,NA,TRBJ2-7
CASSPIDSPSGNTIYF,TGTGCCAGCAGCCCGATTGACAGCCCCTCTGGAAACACCATATATTTT,TRBV14,NA,NA,TRBJ1-3
CASSALGQGRDEQYF,TGTGCCAGTAGTGCCCTGGGACAGGGGCGCGACGAGCAGTACTTC,TRBV19,TRBD1,NA,TRBJ2-7
CASSRDTYSGNTIYF,TGTGCCAGCAGCCGGGACACTTACTCTGGAAACACCATATATTTT,TRBV5-5,NA,NA,TRBJ1-3
CASSLQGRGANVLTF,TGCGCCAGCAGCTTACAGGGGAGGGGGGCCAACGTCCTGACTTTC,TRBV5-1,NA,NA,TRBJ2-6
CASSGEGADTQYF,TGTGCCAGCAGCGGGGAGGGCGCAGATACGCAGTATTTT,TRBV7-2,TRBD2,NA,TRBJ2-3
CASSQGRGTDSPLHF,TGTGCCAGCAGCCAAGGTCGGGGGACGGATTCACCCCTCCACTTT,TRBV4-2,NA,NA,TRBJ1-6
CASSQRADTQYF,TGTGCCAGCAGCCAAAGGGCAGATACGCAGTATTTT,TRBV28,NA,NA,TRBJ2-3
CASSYILEQETQYF,TGTGCCAGCAGCTACATACTAGAACAAGAGACCCAGTACTTC,TRBV7-9,NA,NA,TRBJ2-5
CSVGAGLGSDEQFF,TGCAGCGTTGGTGCTGGACTAGGGTCCGATGAGCAGTTCTTC,TRBV29-1,TRBD2,NA,TRBJ2-1
CASSLGPQGNIQYF,TGTGCCAGCAGCTTAGGCCCCCAAGGAAACATTCAGTACTTC,TRBV7-2,NA,NA,TRBJ2-4
CASSQGLAGPPGEQYF,TGCGCCAGCAGCCAAGGTTTGGCAGGACCCCCTGGGGAGCAGTACTTC,TRBV4-1,NA,NA,TRBJ2-7
CAWGNGRGETQYF,TGTGCCTGGGGGAATGGGCGGGGAGAGACCCAGTACTTC,TRBV30,NA,NA,TRBJ2-5
CASSVVGQGTDTQYF,TGTGCCAGCAGCGTAGTGGGACAGGGGACAGATACGCAGTATTTT,TRBV9,TRBD1,NA,TRBJ2-3
CASSLPLRGGTDTQYF,TGTGCCAGCAGCTTGCCCCTACGAGGGGGCACAGATACGCAGTATTTT,TRBV5-4,NA,NA,TRBJ2-3
CASSPAPPLQETQYF,TGTGCCAGCAGTCCTGCCCCGCCCCTCCAAGAGACCCAGTACTTC,TRBV27,NA,NA,TRBJ2-5
CASSLDSGPREQYF,TGTGCCAGCAGCCTAGACTCCGGGCCACGCGAGCAGTACTTC,TRBV6-1,NA,NA,TRBJ2-7
CASSLGRLPQETQYF,TGTGCCAGCAGCTTAGGACGGTTACCTCAAGAGACCCAGTACTTC,TRBV7-7,NA,NA,TRBJ2-5
CASSEGRAYGYTF,TGTGCCAGCAGTGAAGGCAGGGCCTATGGCTACACCTTC,TRBV6-1,NA,NA,TRBJ1-2
CASSLINTGELFF,TGTGCCAGCAGTCTGATTAACACCGGGGAGCTGTTTTTT,TRBV28,NA,NA,TRBJ2-2
CASSFREGGANTEAFF,TGTGCCAGCAGCTTTAGGGAGGGAGGGGCGAACACTGAAGCTTTCTTT,TRBV5-5,NA,NA,TRBJ1-1
CASSRDGDVSNQPQHF,TGTGCCAGCAGTAGGGACGGGGACGTTAGCAATCAGCCCCAGCATTTT,TRBV6-6,NA,NA,TRBJ1-5
CASSFLGGAGANVLTF,TGTGCCAGCAGTTTCCTCGGCGGGGCTGGGGCCAACGTCCTGACTTTC,TRBV28,NA,NA,TRBJ2-6
CASGGANQPQHF,TGTGCCAGTGGTGGGGCGAATCAGCCCCAGCATTTT,TRBV12-5,NA,NA,TRBJ1-5
CASSIAGGPHDYHNEQFF,TGTGCCAGTAGTATAGCGGGAGGGCCCCACGACTATCACAATGAGCAGTTCTTC,TRBV19,TRBD2,NA,TRBJ2-1
CASSLPGTERSSYEQYF,TGTGCCAGCAGCTTACCAGGGACCGAAAGGAGCTCCTACGAGCAGTACTTC,TRBV7-2,NA,NA,TRBJ2-7
CASSLFLAGSGELFF,TGCGCCAGCAGCTTGTTCCTAGCGGGATCCGGGGAGCTGTTTTTT,TRBV5-1,TRBD2,NA,TRBJ2-2
CASSSPGHPKNYNEQFF,TGTGCCAGCAGTTCCCCGGGACACCCCAAAAATTACAATGAGCAGTTCTTC,TRBV28,NA,once,TRBJ2-1
CASSVGQGSAEAFF,TGCGCCAGCAGCGTGGGACAGGGAAGCGCTGAAGCTTTCTTT,TRBV5-1,TRBD1,NA,TRBJ1-1
CASSRGAGEQYF,TGCGCCAGCAGTAGGGGGGCTGGGGAGCAGTACTTC,TRBV5-1,NA,NA,TRBJ2-7
CASSLDRVRTGELFF,TGTGCCAGCAGCTTAGATCGGGTACGGACCGGGGAGCTGTTTTTT,TRBV7-9,NA,NA,TRBJ2-2
CAWRRRDRGPYEQYF,TGTGCCTGGAGAAGACGGGACAGGGGGCCTTACGAGCAGTACTTC,TRBV30,TRBD1,NA,TRBJ2-7
CASSWEGLSYNSPLHF,TGTGCCAGCAGTTGGGAAGGCCTCTCCTATAATTCACCCCTCCACTTT,TRBV27,NA,NA,TRBJ1-6
CASRRAGGNGYTF,TGTGCCAGCAGGCGAGCAGGGGGGAATGGCTACACCTTC,TRBV6-5,TRBD1,NA,TRBJ1-2
CARTLTASSLGFRDTQYF,TGTGCCAGAACCCTAACGGCCAGCTCTCTTGGGTTCCGGGATACGCAGTATTTT,TRBV2,NA,NA,TRBJ2-3
CASSVGAFTEAFF,TGTGCCAGCAGCGTAGGCGCGTTCACTGAAGCTTTCTTT,TRBV9,NA,NA,TRBJ1-1
CASSSIRGLPYEQYF,TGTGCCAGCTCCAGCATCAGGGGTCTTCCCTACGAGCAGTACTTC,TRBV18,NA,NA,TRBJ2-7
CASSLIDRYQETQYF,TGCGCCAGCAGCCTGATCGACAGGTACCAAGAGACCCAGTACTTC,TRBV5-1,NA,NA,TRBJ2-5